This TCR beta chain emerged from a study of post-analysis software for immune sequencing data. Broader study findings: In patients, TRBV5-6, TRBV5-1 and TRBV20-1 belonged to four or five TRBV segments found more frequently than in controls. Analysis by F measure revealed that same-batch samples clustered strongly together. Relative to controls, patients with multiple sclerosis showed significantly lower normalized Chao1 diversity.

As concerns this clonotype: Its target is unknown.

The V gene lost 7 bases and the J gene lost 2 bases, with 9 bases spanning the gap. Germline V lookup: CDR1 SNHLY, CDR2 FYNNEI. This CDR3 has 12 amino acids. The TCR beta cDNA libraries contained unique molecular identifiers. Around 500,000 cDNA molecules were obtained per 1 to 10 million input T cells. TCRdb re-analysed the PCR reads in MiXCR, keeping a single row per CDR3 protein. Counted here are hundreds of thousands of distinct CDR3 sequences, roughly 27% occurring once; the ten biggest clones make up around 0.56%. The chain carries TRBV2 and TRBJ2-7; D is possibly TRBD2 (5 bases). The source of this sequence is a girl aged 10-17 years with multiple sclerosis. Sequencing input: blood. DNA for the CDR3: TGTGCCAGCATGGAGCGGACCTACGAGCAGTACTTC. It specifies CASMERTYEQYF.